One and the same sample provided the 31 T cell receptor beta chains below, sequenced in a study of blood T cell repertoires in COVID-19 (dated by TCRdb to about 2020). Libraries were made using the immunoSEQ multiplex PCR assay. TCRdb took this table from immuneACCESS and kept in-frame rearrangements with V and J called. Such tables lack part of the clones; where checked against another copy, unresolved V genes explain under half of the gap, and the rest is unexplained. The sample contains approximately 260,000 clones, about 91% of them found a single time. The top ten clones comprise approximately 4.6% of the sample. Sequencing was done on a sample of peripheral blood. The receptors here all came from a woman aged 40 to 49 who had recovered from COVID-19.

The chain is built from TRBV18 and TRBJ2-3, with 7 bases fitting TRBD2. Germline CDR1 and CDR2: KGHSH and LQKENI. The CDR3 loop spans 17 amino acids. The V gene end was trimmed by 4 bases and the J gene end by 0 bases; junction bases not matched to a gene: 10. The CDR3 DNA is TGTGCCAGCTCACGGGGAGGGGCTAGCAAGAGCACAGATACGCAGTATTTT. Its protein is CASSRGGASKSTDTQYF.

The rearrangement links TRBV5-1 to TRBJ2-7, with D possibly TRBD2 on 6 matching bases. Germline V lookup: CDR1 SGHRS, CDR2 YFSETQ. V lost 4 bases and J lost 0, with 11 bases in between. The CDR3 has 14 residues. CDR3 DNA: TGCGCCAGCAGCCCGCGGGGTAGCTCCTACGAGCAGTACGTC. Protein sequence: CASSPRGSSYEQYV.

The chain carries TRBV3-1 (or the pseudogene TRBV3-2) and TRBJ2-7, with D possibly TRBD2 on 6 matching bases. Germline V gives CDR1 LGHDT, CDR2 YNNKEL (reference sequence). CDR3 length: 14 residues. V lost 4 bases to trimming and J lost 1 base, with 11 bases between them. The CDR3 bases are TGTGCCAGCAGCCCTAGCGATGGGTCCTACGAGCAGTACTTC. Amino acids: CASSPSDGSYEQYF.

This clone was picked up one time. The chain combines TRBV5-1 with TRBJ1-1; no clear D. The germline V gene has CDR1 SGHRS and CDR2 YFSETQ. With 6 bases removed from V and 2 bases from J, the gap between germline ends came to 14 bases. The CDR3 totals 14 residues. DNA for the CDR3: TGCGCCAGCATGTCAGGTCGGCTTAACACTGAAGCTTTCTTT. Protein product: CASMSGRLNTEAFF.

The chain links TRBV6-2 or TRBV6-3 to TRBJ1-2; TRBD1 aligns across 7 bases. J gave up 2 bases and V 2 bases, and 5 bases lay outside the gene matches. The germline gives CDR1 MNHEY, CDR2 SVGEGT. This CDR3 contains 15 residues. The CDR3 protein is CASSYRQGVNYGYTF. The CDR3, as DNA: TGTGCCAGCAGTTACCGACAGGGAGTCAACTATGGCTACACCTTC.

The chain joins TRBV11-2 to TRBJ2-7; 12 positions agree with TRBD2. The CDR3 covers 15 residues. V lost 2 bases and J lost 4; bases outside the gene matches: 3. Germline V lookup: CDR1 SGHAT, CDR2 FQNNGV. CDR3 amino acids: CASSLLAGGIYEQYV. CDR3 in DNA: TGTGCCAGCAGCTTACTAGCGGGAGGGATTTACGAGCAGTACGTC.

The chain carries TRBV5-5 and TRBJ2-1, with a weak D call TRBD2 (6 bases). The CDR3 runs to 13 residues. The V gene lost 2 bases and the J gene lost 3 bases, with 6 bases spanning the gap. CDR1 SGHKS and CDR2 YYEKEE come from the germline V gene (reference sequence). CDR3 loop: CASSFGGYNEQFF. For the CDR3, the DNA is TGTGCCAGCAGCTTCGGGGGCTACAATGAGCAGTTCTTC.

The chain is built from TRBV6-2 or TRBV6-3 and TRBJ2-1, with 11 bases lining up with TRBD2. Germline V CDR1 and CDR2: MNHEY, SVGEGT. The CDR3 has 15 amino acids. After removal of 2 bases from V and 7 bases from J, the junction contained 4 bases not matched to a gene. CDR3 nucleotide sequence: TGTGCCAGCAGTTACACGGGACTAGCGGTGAATGAGCAGTTCTTC. Translation: CASSYTGLAVNEQFF.

CDR3 sequence: CASSLFQGAYEQYF. The CDR3, as DNA: TGTGCCAGCAGCCTCTTTCAGGGCGCCTACGAGCAGTACTTC. The rearrangement links TRBV3-1 (or the pseudogene TRBV3-2) to TRBJ2-7, with D possibly TRBD1 on 5 matching bases. The CDR3 is made up of 14 amino acids. Germline CDR1 reads LGHDT; CDR2 reads YNNKEL (reference sequence). Trimming left V 4 bases short and J 2 bases short, with 12 bases between.

This clone was counted only a few times. The rearrangement joins TRBV6-1 to TRBJ1-2, with D uncertain. Germline values: CDR1 MNHNS, CDR2 SASEGT. Trimming removed 2 bases from V and 2 bases from J, with 6 bases in between. This CDR3 spans 13 amino acids. Here the CDR3 reads CASSEHNNYGYTF. Here the CDR3 DNA reads TGTGCCAGCAGTGAACACAACAACTATGGCTACACCTTC.

This sequence joins TRBV30 and TRBJ1-5; 7 nucleotides line up with TRBD1. J lost 5 bases, V lost 2 bases, and 3 bases had no gene match. Germline V gene sequence: CDR1 GTSNPN, CDR2 SVGIG (reference sequence). CDR3 length equals 13 residues. The CDR3 protein is CAWSFQGDQPQHF. In DNA, the CDR3 is TGTGCCTGGAGTTTTCAGGGGGATCAGCCCCAGCATTTT. Complete variable domain (other parts from reference TRBV30 and TRBJ1-5): SQTIHQWPATLVQPVGSPLSLECTVEGTSNPNLYWYRQAAGRGLQLLFYSVGIGQISSEVPQNLSASRPQDRQFILSSKKLLLSDSGFYLCAWSFQGDQPQHFGDGTRLSIL.

This clone was seen just once. The chain uses TRBV28 and TRBJ2-7; TRBD2 matches at 12 bases. CDR1 MDHEN and CDR2 SYDVKM come from the germline V gene. The V gene end was trimmed by 7 bases and the J gene end by 4 bases; junction bases not matched to a gene: 8. This CDR3 has 15 amino acids. CDR3 bases: TGTGCCAGCACCACCACTAGCGGGGGGACGTACGAGCAGTACTTC. As protein: CASTTTSGGTYEQYF. Filled out from reference TRBV28 and TRBJ2-7, the complete variable domain reads DVKVTQSSRYLVKRTGEKVFLECVQDMDHENMFWYRQDPGLGLRLIYFSYDVKMKEKGDIPEGYSVSREKKERFSLILESASTNQTSMYLCASTTTSGGTYEQYFGPGTRLTVT.

This CDR3 reads CASSLPAGGFDNEQFF. The DNA for the CDR3 is TGCGCCAGCAGCCTCCCAGCGGGGGGCTTCGACAATGAGCAGTTCTTC. The rearrangement uses TRBV5-1 and TRBJ2-1; 9 nucleotides line up with TRBD2. J was trimmed by 5 bases and V by 4 bases; bases with no gene match: 10. Germline CDR1 is SGHRS and CDR2 is YFSETQ. The CDR3 totals 16 residues.

The rearrangement uses TRBV7-9 and TRBJ2-5; D may be TRBD2 (6 bases). The CDR3 totals 13 residues. Trimming stripped 2 bases from V and 3 bases from J, with 7 bases between. CDR1 is SEHNR and CDR2 is FQNEAQ in the germline V gene (reference sequence). The CDR3 is CASSLRGEETQYF. CDR3 coding DNA: TGTGCCAGCAGCTTACGCGGGGAAGAGACCCAGTACTTC.

The chain carries TRBV7-2 and TRBJ2-7; the D is unclear. CDR1 is SGHTA and CDR2 is FQGNSA in the germline V gene. This CDR3 comprises 14 residues. V was pared by 4 bases and J by 1 base, with 11 bases between. This CDR3 reads CASSSFPRSYEQYF. The CDR3 coding sequence is TGTGCCAGCAGCTCGTTCCCTAGGTCCTACGAGCAGTACTTC.

This clone was recorded a few times. The chain employs TRBV6-5 and TRBJ2-7; 11 bases line up with TRBD1. The CDR3 has 14 residues. Germline-derived CDR1 and CDR2 are MNHEY and SVGAGI. J was trimmed by 7 bases and V by 6 bases; bases with no gene match: 8. The CDR3 here is CASSRDRGFGEQYF. The CDR3 DNA reads TGTGCCAGCAGCCGGGACAGGGGGTTTGGGGAGCAGTACTTC.

The J gene is TRBJ2-1, the V gene TRBV15; D uncertain. Trimming shortened V by 0 bases and J by 10 bases, and 7 bases separated the two germline ends. From germline, CDR1 is LNHNV and CDR2 YYDKDF (reference sequence). CDR3 length: 12 residues. The CDR3 region has the DNA TGTGCCACCAGCAGAGAGACAATCGAGCAGTTCTTC. This translates into CATSRETIEQFF.

The chain has TRBV23-1 and TRBJ2-1; possibly TRBD1 for D (5 bases). TRBV23-1 carries the ORF label, with uncertain function. This CDR3 region has 13 residues. V shed 8 bases and J shed 8 bases, with 16 bases lying between them. CDR3 amino acids: CASEEDTTDEQFF. The CDR3 bases are TGCGCCAGCGAAGAGGACACAACCGATGAGCAGTTCTTC.

CDR3 residues: CASSIAVGVSSTEAFF. DNA for the CDR3: TGTGCCAGCAGCATAGCAGTCGGGGTCAGTAGCACTGAAGCTTTCTTT. This chain links TRBV5-6 with TRBJ1-1, with unresolved D. Trimming shortened V by 4 bases and J by 4 bases, and 20 bases separated the two germline ends. The germline V gene encodes CDR1 SGHDT and CDR2 YYEEEE. The CDR3 is 16 amino acids.

The chain carries TRBV10-1 and TRBJ2-3, with 8 bases matching TRBD1. Germline CDR1 WNHNN, CDR2 SYGVQD (reference sequence). Trimming at V came to 3 bases and at J to 3 bases, leaving 8 bases not matched to a gene. The CDR3 spans 16 residues. CDR3 protein: CASSENRGEVTDTQYF. The CDR3 DNA reads TGCGCCAGCAGTGAAAACAGGGGGGAAGTTACAGATACGCAGTATTTT.

In DNA form, the CDR3 reads TGCGCCAGCAGCCTAGCGGGAGCCGTAGGCGGGGAGCTGTTTTTT. Its protein product is CASSLAGAVGGELFF. The chain uses TRBV10-2 and TRBJ2-2; TRBD2 matches 10 bases. The CDR3 runs 15 residues. J gave up 7 bases and V 6 bases, and 8 bases lay outside the gene matches. From germline, CDR1 is WSHSY and CDR2 SAAADI.

V is TRBV28 and J is TRBJ1-4; D is possibly TRBD1 (5 bases). The germline V gene encodes CDR1 MDHEN and CDR2 SYDVKM. V was shortened by 8 bases and J by 8 bases, with 12 bases between the two germline ends. This CDR3 region has 12 residues. The CDR3 DNA reads TGTGCCAGCCAGACAGCTTTGGAAAAACTGTTTTTT. Translating it yields CASQTALEKLFF.

The chain is built from TRBV5-1 and TRBJ2-3, with TRBD2 identical over 12 bases. The CDR3 has 17 residues. Germline lookup yields CDR1 SGHRS and CDR2 YFSETQ. Unmatched junction bases numbered 6, after V lost 4 bases and J lost 0 bases. CDR3 sequence (DNA): TGCGCCAGCAGCCCGGGGGGACTAGCGGGTAGCACAGATACGCAGTATTTT. It is translated as CASSPGGLAGSTDTQYF.

This sequence joins TRBV5-1 and TRBJ2-3; 13 bases are shared with TRBD2. J lost 0 bases, V lost 4 bases, and 5 bases had no gene match. The germline V gene encodes CDR1 SGHRS and CDR2 YFSETQ. CDR3 length equals 17 residues. In DNA, the CDR3 is TGCGCCAGCAGCCGGGGACTAGCGGGGACTAGCACAGATACGCAGTATTTT. It encodes CASSRGLAGTSTDTQYF.

The genes are TRBV4-3 and TRBJ2-1; TRBD2 aligns across 12 bases. V lost 3 bases, J lost 7 bases, and 10 bases stayed unmatched. The germline gives CDR1 LGHNA, CDR2 YSLEER. The CDR3 consists of 17 residues. The CDR3 is CASSHPGLAGGGNEQFF. In DNA, the CDR3 is TGCGCCAGCAGCCATCCGGGACTAGCGGGCGGTGGGAATGAGCAGTTCTTC.

The V call is TRBV10-3, the J call TRBJ1-2, with 8 positions matching TRBD1. This CDR3 region has 14 residues. Unmatched junction bases numbered 3, after V lost 6 bases and J lost 0 bases. The germline gives CDR1 ENHRY, CDR2 SYGVKD. CDR3 coding DNA: TGTGCCATCAGCTCGACAGGGGCTAACTATGGCTACACCTTC. This codes for CAISSTGANYGYTF.

The chain employs TRBV11-2 and TRBJ2-5; no definite D call. The V end was cut by 0 bases, the J end by 5 bases, with 10 bases between. In germline, CDR1 is SGHAT, CDR2 FQNNGV. CDR3 length: 14 residues. The CDR3 DNA follows: TGTGCCAGCAGCTTAGAGTTCACGAGGGAGACCCAGTACTTC. This codes for CASSLEFTRETQYF.

The gene calls are TRBV7-2 and TRBJ1-6, with 7 bases lining up with TRBD1. The CDR3 totals 16 residues. Germline CDR1 is SGHTA and CDR2 is FQGNSA. V lost 1 base to trimming and J lost 7 bases; unmatched junction nucleotides: 7. The CDR3 protein is CASSLVAGQSNSPLHF. The CDR3 DNA sequence: TGTGCCAGCAGCTTAGTGGCGGGACAGTCAAATTCACCCCTCCACTTT.

The chain couples TRBV24-1 to TRBJ2-1; 7 bases fit TRBD2. The germline V gene encodes CDR1 KGHDR and CDR2 SFDVKD. J lost 3 bases, V lost 5 bases, and 21 bases had no gene match. The CDR3 contains 20 residues. This CDR3 is CATSGSRGVGLAGDYNEQFF. As DNA, the CDR3 is TGTGCCACCAGTGGTAGTAGAGGGGTCGGTCTGGCGGGGGACTACAATGAGCAGTTCTTC.

The chain uses TRBV28 and TRBJ1-5, with 7 positions matching TRBD1. The CDR3 is 16 residues long. Unmatched junction bases numbered 6, after V lost 1 base and J lost 3 bases. CDR1 and CDR2 (germline): MDHEN, SYDVKM. CDR3: CASSLFKGAINQPQHF. The DNA of the CDR3 is TGTGCCAGCAGTTTATTTAAGGGGGCTATCAATCAGCCCCAGCATTTT.

The chain joins TRBV18 to TRBJ2-3, with 10 bases matching TRBD2. The CDR3 has 15 residues. J lost 5 bases, V lost 0 bases, and 2 bases had no gene match. Germline CDR1 KGHSH, CDR2 LQKENI. The CDR3 reads CASSPPRLAGDTQYF. The CDR3, as DNA: TGTGCCAGCTCACCACCGAGACTAGCGGGAGATACGCAGTATTTT.